This TCR beta chain stems from a study of blood T cell repertoires in COVID-19. Study at large: COVID-19 samples from acute and convalescent phases originated in the United States, Italy and Spain. PBMCs, B-cell-depleted T cells, or T cells were the source of the cDNA or gDNA that made up the material.

This clone was observed a single time. Per the study methods: Estimates of nucleated cell counts were drawn from the amplification of reference gene primers. The method was immunoSEQ multiplex PCR; TCRdb's version includes in-frame clones alone and lacks a portion of them. The V and J calls and clone size come from that table; D and trimming were worked out from the DNA. Of under 250,000 clones listed, 84% are singletons. The V and J ends lost 6 bases and 7 bases, in that order; junction bases with no gene match: 8. The CDR3 runs to 14 residues. From germline, CDR1 is LNHDA and CDR2 SQIVND (reference sequence).

The chain has TRBV19 and TRBJ1-4; 7 positions agree with TRBD1. What was sequenced was peripheral blood. The receptor was derived from a woman in her 30s who had recovered from COVID-19. The CDR3 region is CASRQTGPSEKLFF. The CDR3 DNA is TGTGCCAGTAGACAGACAGGGCCGAGTGAAAAACTGTTTTTT.